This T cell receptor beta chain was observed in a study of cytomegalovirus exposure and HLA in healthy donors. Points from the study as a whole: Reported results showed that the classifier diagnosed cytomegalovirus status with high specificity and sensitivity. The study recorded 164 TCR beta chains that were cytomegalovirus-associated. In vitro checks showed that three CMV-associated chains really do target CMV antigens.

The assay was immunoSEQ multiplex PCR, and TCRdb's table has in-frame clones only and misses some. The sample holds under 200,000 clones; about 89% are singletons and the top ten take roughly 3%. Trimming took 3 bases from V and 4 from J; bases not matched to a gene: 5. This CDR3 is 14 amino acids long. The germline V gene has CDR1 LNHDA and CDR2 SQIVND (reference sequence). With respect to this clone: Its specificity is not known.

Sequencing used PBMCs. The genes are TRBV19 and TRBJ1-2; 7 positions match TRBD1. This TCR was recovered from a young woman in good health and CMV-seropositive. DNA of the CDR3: TGTGCCAGTAGTATGGGGGGACAGATCTATGGCTACACCTTC. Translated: CASSMGGQIYGYTF.